The rows below give T cell receptor beta chains drawn from one sample of a study of shared clonotypes between healthy human individuals. Data came from immunoSEQ multiplex PCR; TCRdb stores just in-frame clones and leaves some out. Among 2.3 million or so clones, approximately 95% were seen once, and the ten largest hold 0.39%. Sequenced input: naive CD4+ T cells from PBMCs. The receptor source for this set is a man aged 18 to 30 in good health. Some clones in this sample may be carry-over from other donors' samples. The CDR3 runs from the conserved cysteine through the conserved F or W.

>TRBV11-2|18
CASSLGGTSSVNSYEQYF
>TRBV4-1|16
CASSLTGDGPLYEQYF
>TRBV14|15
CASSHPGGSSDTQYF
>TRBV14|13
CASSQQTNTEAFF
>TRBV4-1|13
CASSQPLSFRAFF
>TRBV28|15
CASSPGLTGAYEQYF
>TRBV7-2|15
CASREFTGGTDTQYF
>TRBV4-1|16
CASSQGRDRGLQPQHF
>TRBV9|18
CASSARGRGLESYNEQFF
>TRBV5-1|14
CASSLGASQETQYF
>TRBV11-2|13
CASSFAGGETQYF
>TRBV18|16
CASSSVAGVGTDTQYF
>TRBV5-1|15
CASSSRTGGDYEQYF
>TRBV7-9|17
CASSLAGRGRNTGELFF
>TRBV6-5|15
CASSYSRTGGQPQHF
>TRBV9|14
CASSASGKPYEQYF
>TRBV7-9|15
CASSLQGVGGNTIYF
>TRBV5-4|14
CASSLETTTGELFF
>TRBV15|18
CATSRGGGQPRMNTEAFF
>TRBV28|13
CASSVDRLDEQYF
>TRBV7-9|15
CASSEQGANSYEQYF
>TRBV28|15
CASNSPRGANGELFF
>TRBV19|15
CASSRRDRGLTEAFF
>TRBV9|15
CASSVEAVALREQYF
>TRBV6-5|15
CASSYLPGHSYEQYF
>TRBV4-3|16
CASSQDGLGSGNTIYF
>TRBV4-1|17
CASSPQTGGEEMNEQFF
>TRBV28|14
CASSLRQGAPRQYF
>TRBV30|12
CAWNRGSYEQYF